This is a list of T cell receptor beta chains from one sample in a study of cytomegalovirus exposure and HLA in healthy donors. Measured with immunoSEQ multiplex PCR; TCRdb has only the in-frame clones, and not every one. The sample lists more than 130,000 clones, roughly 77% occurring once. The source material was PBMCs. The receptor source for this set is a man aged 25-40 years in good health and CMV-seronegative. Both conserved end residues are part of each CDR3. The D gene is left open where the match is weak. Not every row has a clone size; where given, it reads once, few, many or a size class.

NA	TRBJ2-5	TRBV14	NA	TGTGCCAGCAGTCATACCCTACGAGAGACCCAGTACTTC	CASSHTLRETQYF
NA	TRBJ1-1	TRBV11-3	NA	TGTGCCAGCAGCTATCGACACCAGAACACTGAAGCTTTCTTT	CASSYRHQNTEAFF
NA	TRBJ2-7	TRBV10-3	TRBD1	TGTGCCATCAGGGAACAGGGGGTAATCTACGAGCAGTACTTC	CAIREQGVIYEQYF
NA	TRBJ2-1	TRBV9	TRBD2	TGTGCCAGCAGCCCCAGACTAGCGGGAGTCTATGAGCAGTTCTTC	CASSPRLAGVYEQFF
NA	TRBJ1-2	TRBV7-9	TRBD1	TGTGCCAGCAGCTTAGCCGGGACAGATCGTGGCTACACCTTC	CASSLAGTDRGYTF
NA	TRBJ1-1	TRBV25-1	TRBD1	TGTGCCAGCAGTGAATCGGCAGGGGGCATAACTGAAGCTTTCTTT	CASSESAGGITEAFF
NA	TRBJ1-3	TRBV25-1	NA	TGTGCCAGCAGTGAGGCGGCCTCTGGAAACACCATATATTTT	CASSEAASGNTIYF
once	TRBJ1-1	TRBV5-5	NA	TGTGCCAGCAGCTTGTCGCTCAACCGAGACACTGAAGCTTTCTTT	CASSLSLNRDTEAFF
NA	TRBJ2-1	TRBV7-2	NA	TGTGCCAGCAGCTTATACGTCGGACTAAGCAATGAGCAGTTCTTC	CASSLYVGLSNEQFF
NA	TRBJ2-7	TRBV25-1	NA	TGTGCCAGCAGTGAATCTTTGGAGGGCGCGATCCACGAGCAGTACTTC	CASSESLEGAIHEQYF
NA	TRBJ2-3	TRBV15	NA	TGTGCCACCAGCCCGCAGGGGAAGCGCGGAAAGGACACAGATACGCAGTATTTT	CATSPQGKRGKDTDTQYF
few	TRBJ1-1	TRBV7-9	NA	TGTGCCAGCAGCTTCGGGAACACTGAAGCTTTCTTT	CASSFGNTEAFF
NA	TRBJ1-6	TRBV10-2	NA	TGCGCCAGCAGTGAGGAGGGACTGACTAATTCACCCCTCCACTTT	CASSEEGLTNSPLHF
NA	TRBJ2-3	TRBV30	TRBD2	TGTGCCTGGAGTTCCACTGGGACTAGCGGGAGGGCAGATACGCAGTATTTT	CAWSSTGTSGRADTQYF
once	TRBJ1-1	TRBV7-2	NA	TGTGCCAGCAGCTTAGTGGCGGGGTTGAACACTGAAGCTTTCTTT	CASSLVAGLNTEAFF
NA	TRBJ2-3	TRBV15	NA	TGTGCCACCCGAACCCGGAGGAGTGACACAGATACGCAGTATTTT	CATRTRRSDTDTQYF
NA	TRBJ2-7	TRBV18	TRBD2	TGTGCCAGCTCACCAGCGACTAGCGGGGGGGAGCAGTACTTC	CASSPATSGGEQYF
NA	TRBJ1-5	TRBV10-2	NA	TGCGCCAGCAGTGAGTCGTACAGGGTCTTTAGCAATCAGCCCCAGCATTTT	CASSESYRVFSNQPQHF
few	TRBJ2-7	TRBV5-6	NA	TGTGCCAGCAGCTTCGAGGGACTTGTGCGGGAGCAGTACTTC	CASSFEGLVREQYF
NA	TRBJ2-7	TRBV5-6	TRBD1	TGTGCCAGCAGCACCGGGACAGTCTACTACGAGCAGTACTTC	CASSTGTVYYEQYF
NA	TRBJ2-2	TRBV11-2	NA	TGTGCCAGCAGCCCCCCAGGGCGCGAAGCCGGGGAGCTGTTTTTT	CASSPPGREAGELFF
NA	TRBJ1-6	TRBV5-6	TRBD1	TGTGCCAGCAGCTTGCGGACAGGGGTTCGAAATTCACCCCTCCACTTT	CASSLRTGVRNSPLHF
NA	TRBJ2-1	TRBV11-2	TRBD1	TGTGCCAGCAGCTTAGTATTTGGACAGGGCGGGGAGCAGTTCTTC	CASSLVFGQGGEQFF
NA	TRBJ2-5	TRBV7-9	NA	TGTGCCAGCACCAGACCCGGGGAAGAGACCCAGTACTTC	CASTRPGEETQYF
NA	TRBJ1-3	TRBV28	NA	TGTGCCAGCAGTTTAATTGAGGGTTCTGGTGGAAACACCATATATTTT	CASSLIEGSGGNTIYF
few	TRBJ2-3	TRBV7-9	TRBD2	TGTGCCAGCGGGAGGGTGCCAGATACGCAGTATTTT	CASGRVPDTQYF
NA	TRBJ2-5	TRBV7-9	TRBD1	TGTGCCAGCAGCTTAGGGGACAGGGCCACACGAACCCAGTACTTC	CASSLGDRATRTQYF
NA	TRBJ1-1	TRBV6-5	TRBD1	TGTGCCAGCAGTCCAGGGGGCGCGTACACTGAAGCTTTCTTT	CASSPGGAYTEAFF
NA	TRBJ2-5	TRBV18	NA	TGTGCCAGCTCACTTAGACAGGCGGAGACCCAGTACTTC	CASSLRQAETQYF
NA	TRBJ2-5	TRBV7-8	TRBD2	TGTGCCAGCAGCTTAACCGGAGGGACTAGCCGGGAGACCCAGTACTTC	CASSLTGGTSRETQYF
NA	TRBJ2-7	TRBV2	NA	TGTGCCAGCCGGGACTGGAGCTCCTACGAGCAGTACTTC	CASRDWSSYEQYF
NA	TRBJ2-7	TRBV2	TRBD1	TGTGCCAGCAGTGTATGGGGACAGAGAACCTACGAGCAGTACTTC	CASSVWGQRTYEQYF